Listed here is a single T cell receptor beta chain. Antigen: not known. Generated by immunoSEQ multiplex PCR, the TCRdb table keeps only in-frame clones and is missing some. The profile covers about 30,000 clones, with about 83% appearing a single time and roughly 25% taken by the ten largest. This sample is part of a study of OX40 agonist ivuxolimab in advanced cancers. For the study at large: Patients with prior anti-PD-1, anti-PD-L1 or anti-CTLA-4 therapy were eligible; 35% to 50% had some.

Blood sampling took place at baseline, cycle 4 day 1, and cycle 7 day 1. The V end was cut by 4 bases, the J end by 3 bases, with 20 bases between. The CDR3 contains 16 residues. Looked up from germline, CDR1 is SGHDT and CDR2 is YYEEEE. Findings of the study overall: Expansion of clones was among the lowest in partial responders at 0.1-3.0 mg/kg.

The chain carries TRBV5-6 and TRBJ2-7; tentative D call: TRBD2 (5 bases). Here the sequenced sample was CD4+ or CD8+ T cells sorted from blood, taken in a trial of the OX40 agonist ivuxolimab. The receptor was derived from an adult with an advanced solid tumor such as melanoma, head and neck, liver or kidney cancer. CDR3 protein: CASSPDSTQIYYEQYF. CDR3 bases: TGTGCCAGCAGCCCGGACTCCACCCAGATATACTACGAGCAGTACTTC.